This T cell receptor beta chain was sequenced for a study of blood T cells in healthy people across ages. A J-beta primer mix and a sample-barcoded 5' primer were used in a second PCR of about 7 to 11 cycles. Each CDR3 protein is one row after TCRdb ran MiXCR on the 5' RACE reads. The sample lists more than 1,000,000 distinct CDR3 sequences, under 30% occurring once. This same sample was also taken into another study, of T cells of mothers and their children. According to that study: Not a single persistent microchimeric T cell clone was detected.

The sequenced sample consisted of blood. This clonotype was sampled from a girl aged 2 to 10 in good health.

The CDR3 sequence is CSVYLAGGGEQYF. Here the CDR3 DNA reads TGCAGCGTCTACCTAGCGGGGGGAGGCGAGCAGTACTTC. The chain links TRBV29-1 to TRBJ2-7, with 11 positions matching TRBD2. The trim removed 6 bases at V and 6 bases at J, leaving 7 bases unmatched. The CDR3 covers 13 residues. The germline CDR1 and CDR2 sequences are SQVTM and ANQGSEA.